One and the same sample provided the 11 T cell receptor beta chains below, sequenced in a study of blood T cells in healthy people across ages. PCR was performed a second time for about 7 to 12 cycles using a sample-barcoded 5' primer and a J-beta primer mix. TCRdb reprocessed the 5' RACE reads with MiXCR, giving one entry per CDR3 protein. Counted here are approximately 2,000,000 distinct CDR3 sequences, roughly two fifths occurring once; the ten biggest clones make up approximately 22%. Sequencing used blood. These receptors were taken from a human donor in good health.

The chain employs TRBV4-2 and TRBJ2-1; D unresolved. The germline V gene has CDR1 LGHNA and CDR2 YNFKEQ. The V and J ends lost 4 bases and 1 base respectively, with 14 bases between them. CDR3 length: 16 amino acids. The CDR3 sequence: CASSRPIRSSYNEQFF. For the CDR3, the DNA is TGTGCCAGCAGCCGACCAATAAGGAGTTCCTACAATGAGCAGTTCTTC.

This clonotype was recorded at least ten times. The chain links TRBV29-1 to TRBJ2-5; 8 positions agree with TRBD1. The CDR3 totals 13 residues. Germline V lookup: CDR1 SQVTM, CDR2 ANQGSEA. V shed 7 bases, J shed 4 bases, and the junction held 8 bases outside the gene matches. The CDR3, as DNA: TGCAGCGCGATGCTGACAGGGGTAGAGACCCAGTACTTC. It codes for CSAMLTGVETQYF.

The chain couples TRBV7-3 to TRBJ2-4; the D gene could be TRBD1 or TRBD2 (5 bases each). Judging by the DNA end, TRBJ2-7 fits better; the J call may be wrong. Germline CDR1 and CDR2: SGHTA and FQGTGA. The CDR3 contains 13 residues. The CDR3 is CASSFGGLNEQYF. In DNA, the CDR3 is TGTGCCAGCAGCTTTGGGGGATTAAACGAGCAGTACTTC.

The gene calls are TRBV5-1 and TRBJ1-1, with D unresolved. The CDR3 has 13 residues. Germline lookup yields CDR1 SGHRS and CDR2 YFSETQ. V was pared by 2 bases and J by 2 bases, with 7 bases between. The CDR3 coding sequence is TGCGCCAGCAGCTTCGCGGACAACACTGAAGCTTTCTTT. Translated, it gives CASSFADNTEAFF.

The rearrangement joins TRBV15 to TRBJ1-1; D possibly corresponds to TRBD1 (6 bases). Germline V gene lookup returns CDR1 LNHNV and CDR2 YYDKDF (reference sequence). V lost 5 bases and J lost 4, with 17 bases in between. CDR3 length: 15 residues. The CDR3: CATSGCDQGSTEAFF. The CDR3 DNA reads as TGTGCCACCAGCGGATGTGACCAGGGGAGCACTGAAGCTTTCTTT. Filled out from reference TRBV15 and TRBJ1-1, the complete variable domain reads DAMVIQNPRYQVTQFGKPVTLSCSQTLNHNVMYWYQQKSSQAPKLLFHYYDKDFNNEADTPDNFQSRRPNTSFCFLDIRSPGLGDTAMYLCATSGCDQGSTEAFFGQGTRLTVV.

This clonotype occurred a few times. One end of the junction is discordant with germline, which a read error may explain. The rearrangement links TRBV4-2 to TRBJ2-7; possibly TRBD2 for D (5 bases). This CDR3 is built from 15 residues. CDR1 is LGHNA and CDR2 is YNFKEQ in the germline V gene. The chain's CDR3 is CASNQDYEDFYEQYF. The CDR3 bases are TGTGCCAGCAACCAAGATTACGAGGACTTCTACGAGCAGTACTTC.

There are a few counts of this clonotype. The chain joins TRBV6-1 to TRBJ1-2; D unclear. Germline CDR1 reads MNHNS; CDR2 reads SASEGT. The germline V and J ends were trimmed by 0 bases and 8 bases, with 19 bases remaining between them. The CDR3 consists of 16 residues. The CDR3 region has the DNA TGTGCCAGCAGTGAAGCCCCGTTTAGGTTCGGTGACGGCTACACCTTC. This gives the protein CASSEAPFRFGDGYTF.

V and J are TRBV14 and TRBJ1-2, with 7 bases lining up with TRBD1. Trimming removed 3 bases from V and 5 bases from J; junction bases left unmatched: 6. Germline CDR1 reads SGHDN; CDR2 reads FVKESK. The CDR3 spans 14 residues. CDR3 nucleotide sequence: TGTGCCAGCAGCCAGGGACAGCGAGGGTATGGCTACACCTTC. It translates to CASSQGQRGYGYTF.

This rearrangement joins TRBV30 to TRBJ2-3; 7 positions match TRBD1. This CDR3 is 13 amino acids long. Germline trimming cut 0 bases from V and 9 bases from J; bases unmatched to any gene: 6. Germline lookup yields CDR1 GTSNPN and CDR2 SVGIG (reference sequence). CDR3 region: CAWSVETGTTQYF. CDR3 sequence (DNA): TGTGCCTGGAGTGTGGAGACAGGGACCACGCAGTATTTT.

The chain combines TRBV4-3 with TRBJ2-3; TRBD2 aligns across 14 bases. Germline V gene lookup returns CDR1 LGHNA and CDR2 YSLEER. The CDR3 length is 17 residues. The trim removed 1 base at V and 4 bases at J, leaving 4 bases unmatched. The CDR3 protein is CASSQGLAGGRSDTQYF. The CDR3, as DNA: TGCGCCAGCAGCCAAGGACTAGCGGGGGGGCGCTCAGATACGCAGTATTTT.

This clonotype was counted only a few times. This rearrangement joins TRBV4-2 to TRBJ2-7, with a weak D call TRBD2 (5 bases). From germline, CDR1 is LGHNA and CDR2 YNFKEQ. V lost 2 bases, J lost 0 bases, and 14 bases lay in between. CDR3 length equals 16 residues. CDR3 sequence reads: CASSQRSSQTSYEQYF. The CDR3 DNA is TGTGCCAGCAGCCAACGCTCTAGCCAAACCTCCTACGAGCAGTACTTC.